The 6 T cell receptor delta chains in this list originate from one sample, sequenced in a study of γδ T cells in repeated Plasmodium falciparum infection. TCRdb re-called the multiplex PCR reads via CATT. The data show tens of thousands of delta-chain clones, 1.5% to 2% seen once. Vgamma9/Vdelta2+ and Vdelta2-negative gammadelta T cells were flow-sorted from PBMC for bulk sequencing. The sample was gamma-delta T cells from blood. The receptor set was obtained from a pool of human donors (malaria-infected and uninfected, not separated).

This clone was recorded at least ten times. V is TRDV3 and J is TRDJ1, with a possible D match to TRDD3 (6 bases). Per germline, CDR1 TVYSNPD and CDR2 GDNSRS (reference sequence). This CDR3 has 14 residues. V was clipped by 2 bases and J by 0 bases, with 13 bases between them. In nucleotides, the CDR3 is TGTGCCTTTGGGGGACTCCAGTACACCGATAAACTCATCTTT. This gives the protein CAFGGLQYTDKLIF.

This clone was picked up a small number of times. This DNA translates differently at residue 18 from the TCRdb protein, which is that of a much larger clone; a read error is likely, and the protein shown is the DNA's own translation. The chain links TRDV1 to TRDJ1, with 9 bases fitting TRDD3. Here the J gene came from matching the DNA to germline, since TCRdb omits it. The CDR3 spans 22 residues. After removal of 3 bases from V and 7 bases from J, the junction contained 30 bases not matched to a gene. Germline CDR1 reads TSWWSYY; CDR2 reads QGS. The CDR3 spells CALGDPPGTLRQLRWGISKLIF. The CDR3 nucleotides are TGTGCTCTTGGGGACCCGCCCGGGACTCTACGGCAACTTAGGTGGGGGATATCTAAACTCATCTTT.

The CDR3 DNA reads as TGTGCCTGTGACATACTGGGGGATAGACAGTACACCGATAAACTCATCTTT. This translates into CACDILGDRQYTDKLIF. This chain connects TRDV2 to TRDJ1; 11 nucleotides agree with TRDD3. The J gene, missing from TCRdb, was assigned here through DNA to germline matching. V trimming: 2 bases; J trimming: 0 bases; junction bases outside the gene matches: 7. The CDR3 covers 17 residues. CDR1 is GEAIGNYY, CDR2 EKD, per germline.

This clone came up a few times. The protein TCRdb gives is from a much larger clone and does not agree with this DNA's translation at residue 9, likely a read error; the protein shown here comes from the DNA. The genes are TRDV1 and TRDJ1; TRDD3 matches 12 bases. The CDR3 runs 21 residues. V trimming: 1 base; J trimming: 9 bases; junction bases outside the gene matches: 24. Germline CDR1 reads TSWWSYY; CDR2 reads QGS. Here the CDR3 DNA reads TGTGCTCTTGGGGAACATTCATTCCTCCTACGATTACTGGGGGATACTTTTCAACTCATCTTT. Amino acids: CALGEHSFLLRLLGDTFQLIF.

This clone was counted ten times or more. TCRdb's protein for this DNA is that of a much larger clone and differs from the translation at residue 9, likely a read error; the protein shown is the DNA translation. This rearrangement joins TRDV3 to TRDJ1; maybe TRDD3 (5 bases). The CDR3 extends over 15 amino acids. Trimming stripped 3 bases from V and 2 bases from J, with 19 bases between. Germline V lookup: CDR1 TVYSNPD, CDR2 GDNSRS (reference sequence). In nucleotides, the CDR3 is TGTGCCTTGCCGGCGGGGACCAAGAGGACCGATAAACTCATCTTT. Its translation: CALPAGTKRTDKLIF.

This clone has only a few counts. The TCRdb protein comes from a much larger clone and disagrees with this DNA's translation at residue 3, likely due to a read error; the protein given here is derived from the DNA. J is TRDJ1 and V is TRDV1; 12 bases map to TRDD3. The J gene was missing in TCRdb and was found by matching the end of the DNA to germline. The CDR3 totals 25 residues. Per germline, CDR1 TSWWSYY and CDR2 QGS. CDR3 loop: CAPGENSYLGLGDTRMIWYTDKLIF. CDR3 DNA: TGTGCTCCTGGGGAGAATTCCTACCTTGGTCTGGGGGATACGCGTATGATTTGGTACACCGATAAACTCATCTTT.